This section outlines one TCR beta chain sequence together with its context. Study members were between 18 and 89 years old and lived in approximately 25 US regions. Participant reports of clinical history set cohort assignment. Here immunoSEQ multiplex PCR was the method, and the copy in TCRdb shows in-frame clones only, minus some. Of about 190,000 clones in the sample, around 84% were seen once. The data belong to a study of blood T cell repertoires in COVID-19. Background on the study: Sites in the United States, Italy and Spain provided acute and convalescent COVID-19 samples. T cells, B-cell-depleted T cells, or PBMCs supplied cDNA or gDNA.

Looked up from germline, CDR1 is MGHRA and CDR2 is YSYEKL. The CDR3 has 15 residues. V was clipped by 0 bases and J by 8 bases, with 13 bases between them. The receptor was isolated from a woman in her twenties or thirties who had recovered from COVID-19. Sequenced input: PBMCs or T cells enriched from blood (not recorded which). This chain uses TRBV4-1 with TRBJ1-4; a possible D gene is TRBD1 (6 bases). The DNA for the CDR3 is TGCGCCAGCAGCCAAGATCTAGGGACATACGAAAAACTGTTTTTT. Translating it yields CASSQDLGTYEKLFF.